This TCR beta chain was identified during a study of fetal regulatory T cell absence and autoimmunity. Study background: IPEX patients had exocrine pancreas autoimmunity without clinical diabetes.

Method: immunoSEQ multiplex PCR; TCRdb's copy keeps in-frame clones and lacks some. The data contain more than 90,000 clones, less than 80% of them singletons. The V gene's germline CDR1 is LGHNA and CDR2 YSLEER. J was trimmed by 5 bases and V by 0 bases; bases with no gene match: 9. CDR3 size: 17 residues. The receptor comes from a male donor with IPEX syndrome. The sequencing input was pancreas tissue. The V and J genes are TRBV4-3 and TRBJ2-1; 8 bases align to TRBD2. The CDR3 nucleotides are TGCGCCAGCAGCCAAGATGGGGCGGGGGGCCTGGACAATGAGCAGTTCTTC. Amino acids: CASSQDGAGGLDNEQFF.